Reported below is one T cell receptor beta chain. Its antigen is unidentified. After isolation, RNA underwent reverse transcription to generate cDNA as the sequencing template. The repertoire was sequenced with immunoSEQ multiplex PCR; TCRdb's copy has only in-frame clones and lacks some. This sample yields some 160,000 clones, of which less than 65% are seen a single time; 36% belongs to the top ten. The CDR3 is 14 residues long. After removal of 4 bases from V and 4 bases from J, the junction contained 4 bases not matched to a gene. Germline loops: CDR1 SEHNR, CDR2 FQNEAQ (reference sequence). This entry is derived from a study of CD8+ T cells in alopecia areata. Cell sorting was applied to PBMCs, and CD4+ and CD8+ T cells were collected. Findings of the study overall: Scalp specimens additionally yield sequences from normal skin's resident alphabeta T cells. Among patients, TCR sharing was less clear than in mice, a difference possibly due in part to HLA diversity in the patient population.

Specimen: CD8+ T cells sorted from blood. The sequence was obtained from a human donor in good health. The genes are TRBV7-9 and TRBJ2-1; 7 bases map to TRBD2. The CDR3, as DNA: TGTGCCAGCAGCTATGCTAGCGGTTACAATGAGCAGTTCTTC. This sequence encodes CASSYASGYNEQFF.